The following is a T cell receptor (beta chain) sequence with its context. Its target is unknown. Replicate PCRs for sorted subsets used around 200 ng DNA; this equaled 25,000 to 35,000 T cell genomes. This table comes from immunoSEQ multiplex PCR, and its TCRdb copy is limited to in-frame clones, with some not included. The table shows roughly 2 million clones, with 95% occurring only once. Germline values: CDR1 SGHRS, CDR2 YFSETQ. V gave up 2 bases and J gave up 0 bases, with 17 bases separating them. This CDR3 is 18 amino acids long. The sample belongs to a study of shared clonotypes between healthy human individuals. Overall study: Each donor had three CD4 naive, three CD4 memory, two CD8 naive and one CD8 memory plate. Regarding the study as a whole: Naive CD4 clonotype sharing across several donors was approximately 5.2%.

Material: naive CD4+ T cells sorted from blood. Regarding subset: CD45RA+ positively selected. The chain employs TRBV5-1 and TRBJ2-2, with a tentative D call TRBD1 (5 bases). The clonotype comes from a man aged 18 to 29 in good health. In DNA, the CDR3 is TGCGCCAGCAGCTTTCTCTCCCTACAGGCTCCGAACACCGGGGAGCTGTTTTTT. Translation: CASSFLSLQAPNTGELFF. Looking up the rest from reference TRBV5-1 and TRBJ2-2 gives the full variable domain: KAGVTQTPRYLIKTRGQQVTLSCSPISGHRSVSWYQQTPGQGLQFLFEYFSETQRNKGNFPGRFSGRQFSNSRSEMNVSTLELGDSALYLCASSFLSLQAPNTGELFFGEGSRLTVL.